A selection of T cell receptor beta chains follows, all from one sample in a study of T cells in Graves' hyperthyroidism and ophthalmopathy. MiXCR was run by TCRdb on the multiplex PCR reads, yielding one entry per CDR3 protein. The sample contains more than 500,000 distinct CDR3 sequences, about a sixth of which appear only once. The sample consisted of blood. The receptors were gathered from a woman aged 25 to 45 with Graves' hyperthyroidism. CDR3s include the opening cysteine and the closing phenylalanine or tryptophan. D genes are given only for firm matches. Expanded clones get a size class; other rows say once, few or many, or leave the size out.

D	V	J	size	CDR3	DNA
.	TRBV28	TRBJ2-3	.	CASSFPMVGATDTQYF	TGTGCCAGCAGTTTCCCCATGGTGGGGGCTACAGATACGCAGTATTTT
.	TRBV20-1	TRBJ1-2	few	CSARVRTRGHSVPNYGYTF	TGCAGTGCTAGAGTTCGGACTAGGGGTCACTCGGTGCCTAACTATGGCTACACCTTC
.	TRBV2	TRBJ2-3	many	CASSEGGVRTDTQYF	TGTGCCAGCAGTGAAGGGGGAGTGCGCACAGATACGCAGTATTTT
.	TRBV20-1	TRBJ2-7	many	CSARVGGRTGEQYF	TGCAGTGCTAGAGTTGGAGGGCGAACGGGCGAGCAGTACTTC
.	TRBV13	TRBJ2-5	many	CASSLGTPGETQYF	TGTGCCAGCAGCTTAGGGACTCCCGGAGAGACCCAGTACTTC
.	TRBV7-7	TRBJ2-1	.	CASSPSGGGGYEQFF	TGTGCTAGCAGCCCTTCAGGGGGAGGGGGCTATGAGCAGTTCTTC
.	TRBV2	TRBJ2-3	many	CASSSPARGGTVFTQGEPDTQYF	TGTGCCAGCAGCTCTCCCGCTCGTGGGGGGACAGTCTTTACCCAGGGCGAGCCAGATACGCAGTATTTT
.	TRBV12-5	TRBJ1-1	many	CASGLGWKGPPEAFF	TGTGCTAGTGGTTTGGGTTGGAAGGGACCCCCTGAAGCTTTCTTT
.	TRBV18	TRBJ2-2	few	CASSPRRGQNTGELFF	TGTGCCAGCTCACCACGCCGGGGCCAGAACACCGGGGAGCTGTTTTTT
TRBD2	TRBV5-1	TRBJ2-1	.	CASSSTSGGNPYEQFF	TGCGCCAGCAGCTCAACTAGCGGGGGAAACCCCTATGAGCAGTTCTTC
.	TRBV20-1	TRBJ2-1	few	CSASGTLPNNEQLF	TGCAGTGCTAGCGGGACTCTACCTAACAATGAGCAGCTCTTC
.	TRBV11-2	TRBJ2-3	many	CASSGSPRETQYF	TGTGCCAGCAGCGGATCGCCTAGGGAGACGCAGTATTTT
TRBD2	TRBV30	TRBJ2-4	many	CAWGRTSGSNIQYF	TGTGCCTGGGGCCGAACTAGCGGGAGTAACATTCAGTACTTC
.	TRBV18	TRBJ1-1	.	CASSPSNSVNTEAFF	TGTGCCAGCTCTCCAAGTAATAGTGTGAACACTGAAGCTTTCTTT
TRBD2	TRBV5-1	TRBJ2-3	many	CASSPTLAGVSDTQYF	TGCGCCAGCAGCCCAACACTAGCGGGAGTCTCAGATACGCAGTATTTT
.	TRBV30	TRBJ1-1	many	CAWSPGMGAFF	TGTGCCTGGAGTCCGGGGATGGGAGCTTTCTTT
TRBD1	TRBV5-6	TRBJ2-1	many	CASRLQGTYNEQFF	TGTGCCAGCAGGCTACAGGGGACCTACAATGAGCAGTTCTTC
.	TRBV5-4	TRBJ2-1	few	CASSLGHGKREGNEQFF	TGTGCCAGCAGCTTGGGTCATGGGAAAAGAGAGGGAAATGAGCAGTTCTTC
TRBD2	TRBV5-4	TRBJ2-7	.	CASSLSGTSNEQYF	TGTGCCAGCAGCTTATCCGGGACTAGCAACGAGCAGTACTTC
TRBD2	TRBV19	TRBJ2-3	many	CASRPSGTADTQYF	TGTGCCAGTAGGCCAAGCGGGACGGCGGATACGCAGTATTTT
TRBD2	TRBV27	TRBJ2-7	many	CASSSAGLAGGLYEQYF	TGTGCCAGCAGTTCGGCGGGACTAGCGGGAGGGTTATACGAGCAGTACTTC
.	TRBV30	TRBJ2-5	many	CAWSAEVGETQYF	TGTGCCTGGAGTGCGGAGGTCGGAGAGACCCAGTACTTC
.	TRBV12-3/TRBV12-4	TRBJ1-1	many	CASSLSGGQNTEAFF	TGTGCCAGCAGTTTGTCCGGGGGACAGAACACTGAAGCTTTCTTT
.	TRBV6-6	TRBJ2-3	few	CASSYLASTDTQYF	TGTGCCAGCAGTTACCTTGCTTCCACAGATACGCAGTATTTT
.	TRBV20-1	TRBJ2-7	many	CSVIRDADSYEQYF	TGCAGTGTTATCCGGGACGCTGACTCCTACGAGCAGTACTTC
.	TRBV7-2	TRBJ1-2	many	CASSSSPGLYGYTF	TGTGCCAGCAGCTCATCTCCCGGCCTTTATGGCTACACCTTC
.	TRBV28	TRBJ2-1	few	CASSPWRGSAGEQFF	TGTGCCAGCAGCCCATGGAGGGGAAGTGCAGGTGAGCAGTTCTTC
TRBD2	TRBV2	TRBJ2-1	.	CASKETSGYNEQFF	TGTGCCAGCAAAGAGACTAGCGGGTACAATGAGCAGTTCTTC
TRBD1	TRBV11-2	TRBJ2-7	many	CASSSLRDRVAEQYF	TGTGCCAGCAGCTCACTCCGGGACAGGGTTGCCGAGCAGTACTTC